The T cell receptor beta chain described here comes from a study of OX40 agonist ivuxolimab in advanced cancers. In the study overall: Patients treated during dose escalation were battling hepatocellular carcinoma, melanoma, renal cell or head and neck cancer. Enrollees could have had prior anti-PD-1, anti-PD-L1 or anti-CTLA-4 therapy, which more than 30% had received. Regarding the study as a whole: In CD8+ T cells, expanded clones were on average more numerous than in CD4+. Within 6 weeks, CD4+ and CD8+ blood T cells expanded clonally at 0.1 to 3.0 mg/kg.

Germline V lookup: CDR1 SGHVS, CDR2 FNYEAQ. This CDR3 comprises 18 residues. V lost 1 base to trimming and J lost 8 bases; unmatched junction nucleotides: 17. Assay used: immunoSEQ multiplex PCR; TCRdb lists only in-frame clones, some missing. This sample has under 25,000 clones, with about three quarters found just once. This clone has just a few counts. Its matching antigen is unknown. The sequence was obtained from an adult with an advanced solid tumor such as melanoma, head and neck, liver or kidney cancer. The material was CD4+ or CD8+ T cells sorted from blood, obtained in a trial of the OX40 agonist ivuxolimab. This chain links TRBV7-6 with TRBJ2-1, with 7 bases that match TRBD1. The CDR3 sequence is CASSLDEVGDRESHEQFF. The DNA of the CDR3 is TGTGCCAGCAGCTTAGATGAAGTGGGAGACAGGGAGAGTCATGAGCAGTTCTTC.